The 13 T cell receptor beta chains below were found in one sample sequenced in a study of shared T cell receptors in the human thymus. Repertoires were generated with immunoSEQ multiplex PCR, while TCRdb's copy carries only in-frame clones and drops some. The repertoire holds hundreds of thousands of clones, with about 89% as singletons. These data were likewise used in another study, on human thymus T cells.

Sequenced sample: thymocytes. Receptor source: a boy younger than two with a congenital heart defect.

The V call is TRBV5-6, the J call TRBJ2-7; a weak D match, TRBD1 (6 bases). Germline CDR1 and CDR2: SGHDT and YYEEEE. The CDR3 length is 15 residues. The germline V and J ends were trimmed by 5 bases and 3 bases, with 18 bases remaining between them. CDR3 nucleotide sequence: TGTGCCAGCAGTAAGGGGGTTTCTGAGGGCTACGAGCAGTACTTC. Residues: CASSKGVSEGYEQYF.

The gene calls are TRBV5-4 and TRBJ2-5, with TRBD2 matching over 8 bases. V gave up 2 bases and J gave up 5 bases; unmatched junction bases: 8. The CDR3 has 15 amino acids. The germline gives CDR1 SGHNT, CDR2 YYREEE (reference sequence). The CDR3 DNA follows: TGTGCCAGCAGCTTTAAACGGGAGGGCCCCGAGACCCAGTACTTC. The encoded protein is CASSFKREGPETQYF. Drawing the rest from reference TRBV5-4 and TRBJ2-5, the complete variable domain is ETGVTQSPTHLIKTRGQQVTLRCSSQSGHNTVSWYQQALGQGPQFIFQYYREEENGRGNFPPRFSGLQFPNYSSELNVNALELDDSALYLCASSFKREGPETQYFGPGTRLLVL.

This chain connects TRBV6-1 to TRBJ2-1, with TRBD2 identical over 11 bases. The V gene's germline CDR1 is MNHNS and CDR2 SASEGT. V gave up 3 bases and J gave up 9 bases; unmatched junction bases: 4. CDR3 length: 14 amino acids. Written as DNA, the CDR3 is TGTGCCAGCAGTGATAGCGGGGGGGCGGGTGAGCAGTTCTTC. Its protein is CASSDSGGAGEQFF.

The chain joins TRBV5-1 to TRBJ2-7; D gene unclear. Germline values: CDR1 SGHRS, CDR2 YFSETQ. The length of the CDR3 is 12 residues. Trimming stripped 3 bases from V and 1 base from J, with 5 bases between. For the CDR3, the DNA is TGCGCCAGCAGCTCCATGTCCTACGAGCAGTACTTC. The encoded protein is CASSSMSYEQYF.

This clone was picked up one time. The CDR3 sequence is CASSLASHYEQFF. CDR3 bases: TGCGCCAGCAGCTTGGCCTCGCACTACGAGCAGTTCTTC. The chain recombines TRBV5-1 with TRBJ2-1, with unresolved D. This CDR3 spans 13 amino acids. CDR1 is SGHRS and CDR2 is YFSETQ in the germline V gene. The V gene lost 0 bases and the J gene lost 10 bases, with 11 bases spanning the gap.

The V gene is TRBV28, the J gene TRBJ1-5, with 7 bases lining up with TRBD1. The length of the CDR3 is 15 residues. Germline CDR1 and CDR2: MDHEN and SYDVKM. The V gene end was trimmed by 6 bases and the J gene end by 5 bases; junction bases not matched to a gene: 10. CDR3 sequence (DNA): TGTGCCAGCAGGACAGGGAGGAAAGGCGATCAGCCCCAGCATTTT. Protein sequence: CASRTGRKGDQPQHF.

A few counts support this clone. J is TRBJ2-1 and V is TRBV19, with a tentative D call TRBD2 (5 bases). There are 14 residues in the CDR3. The germline V gene has CDR1 LNHDA and CDR2 SQIVND (reference sequence). V shed 7 bases and J shed 9 bases, with 19 bases lying between them. This CDR3 is CASTLEDGDREQFF. CDR3 nucleotide sequence: TGTGCCAGTACCCTGGAGGATGGGGATCGTGAGCAGTTCTTC.

The chain joins TRBV9 to TRBJ1-5; D gene unclear. CDR3 size: 13 residues. Per the germline V gene, CDR1 is SGDLS and CDR2 is YYNGEE. Trimming removed 4 bases at V and 4 bases at J, with 9 bases between. CDR3 DNA sequence: TGTGCCAGCAGCCGAAGAGGGAATCAGCCCCAGCATTTT. Amino acid sequence: CASSRRGNQPQHF.

This rearrangement joins TRBV10-3 to TRBJ2-6, with 7 bases that match TRBD1. V lost 0 bases to trimming and J lost 0 bases; unmatched junction nucleotides: 5. This CDR3 region has 18 residues. Looked up from germline, CDR1 is ENHRY and CDR2 is SYGVKD. The chain's CDR3 is CAISESRGPYSGANVLTF. For the CDR3, the DNA is TGTGCCATCAGTGAGTCGAGGGGGCCCTACTCTGGGGCCAACGTCCTGACTTTC.

The V and J genes are TRBV18 and TRBJ2-2; tentative D call: TRBD1 (6 bases). Looked up from germline, CDR1 is KGHSH and CDR2 is LQKENI. V lost 4 bases, J lost 1 base, and 10 bases lay in between. CDR3 length: 15 residues. The CDR3 loop reads CASSQGHLNTGELFF. In DNA form, the CDR3 reads TGTGCCAGCTCACAGGGACATTTGAACACCGGGGAGCTGTTTTTT.

The rearrangement joins TRBV19 to TRBJ2-7; tentative D call: TRBD2 (6 bases). CDR3 size: 15 residues. V gave up 1 base and J gave up 1 base, with 11 bases separating them. Germline CDR1 is LNHDA and CDR2 is SQIVND (reference sequence). CDR3 sequence: CASSIGGRRSYEQYF. In DNA, the CDR3 is TGTGCCAGTAGTATAGGAGGGAGGCGGTCCTACGAGCAGTACTTC.

The genes are TRBV9 and TRBJ2-7; 13 bases are a match to TRBD2. In germline, CDR1 is SGDLS, CDR2 YYNGEE. The V and J ends lost 4 bases and 3 bases, in that order; junction bases with no gene match: 4. The CDR3 totals 15 residues. For the CDR3, the DNA is TGTGCCAGCAGCCCTCGACTAGCGGGGGGCTACGAGCAGTACTTC. It yields the protein CASSPRLAGGYEQYF.

The chain employs TRBV7-2 and TRBJ2-1; D gene uncertain. The CDR3 spans 16 residues. Germline values: CDR1 SGHTA, CDR2 FQGNSA. V dropped 2 bases and J dropped 0 bases, with 11 bases sitting between them. CDR3 amino acids: CASSLCFLSSYNEQFF. DNA of the CDR3: TGTGCCAGCAGCTTATGTTTCCTAAGCTCCTACAATGAGCAGTTCTTC.